One sample yielded the 17 T cell receptor beta chains listed below, sequenced in a study of blood T cell repertoires in COVID-19 (dated by TCRdb to about 2020). Libraries came from the immunoSEQ multiplex PCR assay. Here the immuneACCESS table is served through TCRdb, limited to in-frame sequences with V and J called. Missing clones are a known gap in these copies; in checked studies unresolved V genes cover under half, and the rest lacks a known reason. This sample comprises approximately 310,000 clones, about nine tenths of them detected only once. In total, the top ten clones hold 4.5% to 6.5% of the sample. The specimen sequenced was PBMCs or T cells enriched from blood (not recorded which). Source of these receptors: a man between 60 and 70 years old who had recovered from COVID-19.

V usage is TRBV18 and J usage is TRBJ2-5; maybe TRBD2 (6 bases). The ends were cut back, 3 bases at V and 1 base at J, with 15 bases in the middle. Germline V gives CDR1 KGHSH, CDR2 LQKENI. CDR3 length equals 16 residues. The DNA of the CDR3 is TGTGCCAGCTCACCTTTTCCTAGCGTTGTCCAAGAGACCCAGTACTTC. It encodes CASSPFPSVVQETQYF.

The V call is TRBV6-5, the J call TRBJ2-1, with 7 bases identical to TRBD2. The V gene end was trimmed by 1 base and the J gene end by 6 bases; junction bases not matched to a gene: 6. The CDR3 sequence is 15 residues long. CDR1 and CDR2 (germline): MNHEY, SVGAGI. CDR3 residues: CASSYWSGTGNEQFF. The CDR3, as DNA: TGTGCCAGCAGTTACTGGAGCGGGACGGGCAATGAGCAGTTCTTC.

The chain combines TRBV14 with TRBJ1-5, with 12 nucleotides matching TRBD1. Germline assignment: CDR1 SGHDN and CDR2 FVKESK. The trim removed 4 bases at V and 1 base at J, leaving 5 bases unmatched. The CDR3 spans 17 residues. CDR3 DNA: TGTGCCAGCAGCCGAGGGGACAGGGGGCAAAGCAATCAGCCCCAGCATTTT. Translation: CASSRGDRGQSNQPQHF.

V usage is TRBV28 and J usage is TRBJ2-1; 8 positions agree with TRBD2. J lost 0 bases, V lost 3 bases, and 4 bases had no gene match. Per the germline V gene, CDR1 is MDHEN and CDR2 is SYDVKM. CDR3 length: 16 residues. For the CDR3, the DNA is TGTGCCAGCAGTTTTTCCGGGAGGGGCTCCTACAATGAGCAGTTCTTC. This gives the protein CASSFSGRGSYNEQFF.

CDR3 sequence reads: CASSPSDRTDEKLFF. DNA of the CDR3: TGTGCCAGCAGTCCCTCCGACAGAACCGATGAAAAACTGTTTTTT. The chain links TRBV28 to TRBJ1-4; the D gene is possibly TRBD1 (5 bases). V lost 5 bases and J lost 6, with 16 bases in between. The CDR3 consists of 15 residues. The germline V gene has CDR1 MDHEN and CDR2 SYDVKM.

V usage is TRBV6-1 and J usage is TRBJ1-2, with TRBD1 as a possible D gene (5 bases). CDR3 length: 16 amino acids. Germline CDR1 MNHNS, CDR2 SASEGT. V was shortened by 2 bases and J by 8 bases, with 21 bases between the two germline ends. CDR3 DNA sequence: TGTGCCAGCAGTGAATCGGGTAGCGGGGGAGTTAAGGGCTACACCTTC. Translated: CASSESGSGGVKGYTF.

The chain has TRBV7-9 and TRBJ2-2; no clear D gene. Germline CDR1 and CDR2: SEHNR and FQNEAQ (reference sequence). Trimming removed 11 bases from V and 2 bases from J, with 6 bases in between. CDR3 length equals 11 residues. CDR3 sequence (DNA): TGTGCCGGCGGAAACACCGGGGAGCTGTTTTTT. Translating it yields CAGGNTGELFF. The whole variable domain, filled in from reference TRBV7-9 and TRBJ2-2, reads DTGVSQNPRHKITKRGQNVTFRCDPISEHNRLYWYRQTLGQGPEFLTYFQNEAQLEKSRLLSDRFSAERPKGSFSTLEIQRTEQGDSAMYLCAGGNTGELFFGEGSRLTVL.

This clone was detected once. This chain uses TRBV29-1 with TRBJ2-2; 7 bases are a match to TRBD2. The CDR3 runs to 15 residues. Germline V CDR1 and CDR2: SQVTM, ANQGSEA. V dropped 5 bases and J dropped 7; count of bases not matched to a gene: 13. The CDR3 sequence is CSVLLEGRADGELFF. The CDR3 coding sequence is TGCAGCGTTCTACTAGAAGGGAGGGCCGACGGGGAGCTGTTTTTT.

This clone occurred once. V usage is TRBV7-9 and J usage is TRBJ2-2; TRBD1 aligns across 10 bases. The CDR3 length is 18 residues. Germline-derived CDR1 and CDR2 are SEHNR and FQNEAQ (reference sequence). Germline trimming cut 3 bases from V and 4 bases from J; bases unmatched to any gene: 11. CDR3 nucleotides: TGTGCCAGCAGCTTTATCCAAGACCGGGACAGGGGCACCGGGGAGCTGTTTTTT. Encoded protein: CASSFIQDRDRGTGELFF.

V is TRBV28 and J is TRBJ1-1, with D unresolved. CDR3 length: 13 amino acids. Trimming stripped 6 bases from V and 1 base from J, with 9 bases between. Germline CDR1 and CDR2: MDHEN and SYDVKM. In nucleotides, the CDR3 is TGTGCCAGCAGCGTTGGCAGGAACACTGAAGCTTTCTTT. This encodes CASSVGRNTEAFF.

J is TRBJ2-1 and V is TRBV29-1, with 10 bases lining up with TRBD2. CDR3 length: 15 residues. The junction had 14 bases not matched to a gene; V was cut back by 5 bases and J by 10 bases. The germline V gene encodes CDR1 SQVTM and CDR2 ANQGSEA. CDR3 sequence (DNA): TGCAGCGTTCTCAGGGGGACTAGCGTAAACCAGGAGCAGTTCTTC. It encodes CSVLRGTSVNQEQFF.

V and J are TRBV6-5 and TRBJ1-2, with D perhaps TRBD1 (6 bases). CDR1 is MNHEY, CDR2 SVGAGI, per germline. V was clipped by 0 bases and J by 6 bases, with 11 bases between them. The CDR3 contains 14 residues. CDR3: CASSYSGRGHGYTF. The CDR3 nucleotides are TGTGCCAGCAGTTACTCTGGCAGGGGTCATGGCTACACCTTC.

The chain has TRBV11-2 and TRBJ1-3; D is unclear. Germline V gene data show CDR1 as SGHAT and CDR2 as FQNNGV. The CDR3 is 14 amino acids. Trimming cost V 2 bases and J 3 bases, with 8 bases left between them. CDR3 nucleotide sequence: TGTGCCAGCAGCTTACGACGAGGTGGAAACACCATATATTTT. This codes for CASSLRRGGNTIYF.

This clone has just one count. This chain joins TRBV19 and TRBJ2-1, with TRBD2 identical over 12 bases. Germline assignment: CDR1 LNHDA and CDR2 SQIVND (reference sequence). The CDR3 has 16 amino acids. J gave up 2 bases and V 7 bases, and 6 bases lay outside the gene matches. The CDR3 here is CASIGLAGGTYNEQFF. The CDR3 nucleotides are TGTGCCAGTATCGGGCTAGCGGGAGGGACCTACAATGAGCAGTTCTTC.

This clone showed up just once. The rearrangement joins TRBV7-3 to TRBJ1-1; D gene ambiguous. CDR1 is SGHTA, CDR2 FQGTGA, per germline. V was clipped by 0 bases and J by 6 bases, with 11 bases between them. The CDR3 length is 14 residues. CDR3 sequence: CASSLTRENSEAFF. CDR3 DNA: TGTGCCAGCAGCTTAACGCGGGAAAACTCTGAAGCTTTCTTT.

V usage is TRBV5-1 and J usage is TRBJ1-1, with 7 bases matching TRBD1. This CDR3 has 15 amino acids. J gave up 0 bases and V 2 bases, and 4 bases lay outside the gene matches. Germline CDR1 SGHRS, CDR2 YFSETQ. CDR3 in DNA: TGCGCCAGCAGCTTTGGGACAGTAATGAACACTGAAGCTTTCTTT. Its translation is CASSFGTVMNTEAFF.

The CDR3 bases are TGTGCCAGCTCACCAGCCGACAGGGTCACCGGGGAGCTGTTTTTT. It specifies CASSPADRVTGELFF. The rearrangement uses TRBV18 and TRBJ2-2; 7 bases map to TRBD1. CDR1 is KGHSH, CDR2 LQKENI, per germline. V shed 2 bases, J shed 4 bases, and the junction held 4 bases outside the gene matches. This CDR3 is 15 amino acids long.